This T cell receptor beta chain was found in a study of early T cells in non-severe SARS-CoV-2 infection. Whole-study context: Unsorted whole-blood RNA was sequenced in bulk, leaving chains unpaired. Overall study results and limits: In VDJdb matching, anti-spike CD8 responses were favored while private and CD4 specificities went missing.

Individual cDNA molecules carried attached unique molecular identifiers. TCRdb independently ran MiXCR on the 5' RACE reads; one entry per CDR3 protein. Among 75,000 to 90,000 distinct CDR3 sequences, under 15% were seen once, and the ten largest hold around 5.1%. This clonotype occurred many times. What it binds is not known. This TCR came from an adult who was a healthcare worker with PCR-confirmed SARS-CoV-2 infection or an uninfected control (not recorded which). Sequencing was done on a sample of whole blood.

The CDR3, as DNA: TGTGCCAGCAGCTTAACAGGGAGGATAGAGACCCAGTACTTC. Its translation: CASSLTGRIETQYF. The chain links TRBV7-9 to TRBJ2-5; tentatively, D is TRBD1 or TRBD2 (6 bases each). CDR3 length equals 14 residues. CDR1 and CDR2 (germline): SEHNR, FQNEAQ (reference sequence). V was clipped by 2 bases and J by 4 bases, with 11 bases between them.